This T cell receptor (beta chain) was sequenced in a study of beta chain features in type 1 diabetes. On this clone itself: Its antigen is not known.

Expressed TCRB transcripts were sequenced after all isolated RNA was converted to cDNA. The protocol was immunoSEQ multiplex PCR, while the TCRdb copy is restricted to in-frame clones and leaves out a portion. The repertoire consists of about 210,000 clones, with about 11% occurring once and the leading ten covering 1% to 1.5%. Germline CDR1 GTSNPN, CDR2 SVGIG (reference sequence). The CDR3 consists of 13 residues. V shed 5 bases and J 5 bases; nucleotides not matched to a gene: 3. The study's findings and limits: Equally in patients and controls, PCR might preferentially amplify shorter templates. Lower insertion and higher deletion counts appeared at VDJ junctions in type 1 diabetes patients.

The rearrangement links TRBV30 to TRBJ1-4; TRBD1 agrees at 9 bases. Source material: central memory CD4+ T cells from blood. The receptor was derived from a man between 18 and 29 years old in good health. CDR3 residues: CAWGQGRNEKLFF. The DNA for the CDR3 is TGTGCCTGGGGACAGGGGAGGAATGAAAAACTGTTTTTT.